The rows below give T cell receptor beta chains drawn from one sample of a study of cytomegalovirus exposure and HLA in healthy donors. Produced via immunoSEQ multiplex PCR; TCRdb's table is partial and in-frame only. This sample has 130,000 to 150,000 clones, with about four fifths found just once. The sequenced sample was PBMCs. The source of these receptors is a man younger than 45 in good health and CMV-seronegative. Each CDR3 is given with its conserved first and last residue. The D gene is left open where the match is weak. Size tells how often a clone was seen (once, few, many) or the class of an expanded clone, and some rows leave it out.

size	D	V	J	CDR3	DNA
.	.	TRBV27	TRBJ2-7	CASSNPRGSSYEQYF	TGTGCCAGCAGTAACCCCAGGGGAAGCTCCTACGAGCAGTACTTC
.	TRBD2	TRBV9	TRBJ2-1	CASSVGNPREGYNEQFF	TGTGCCAGCAGCGTAGGTAACCCGCGGGAGGGGTACAATGAGCAGTTCTTC
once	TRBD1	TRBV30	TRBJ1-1	CAWGLQGDTEAFF	TGTGCCTGGGGCCTACAGGGGGACACTGAAGCTTTCTTT
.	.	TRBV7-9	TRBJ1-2	CASSLGLGSLYGYTF	TGTGCCAGCAGCTTAGGTCTAGGCAGCCTCTATGGCTACACCTTC
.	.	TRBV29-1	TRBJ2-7	CSDPCSATDSYEQYF	TGCAGCGACCCTTGTTCTGCGACAGACTCCTACGAGCAGTACTTC
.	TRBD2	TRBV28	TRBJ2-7	CASTGGSPYEQYF	TGTGCCAGCACCGGCGGGAGTCCCTACGAGCAGTACTTC
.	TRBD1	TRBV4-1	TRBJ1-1	CASSQEYGAGGGLEAFF	TGCGCCAGCAGCCAAGAGTATGGAGCAGGGGGCGGGTTAGAAGCTTTCTTT
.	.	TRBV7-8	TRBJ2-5	CASRPGVRGETQYF	TGTGCCAGCAGACCTGGGGTGAGGGGGGAGACCCAGTACTTC
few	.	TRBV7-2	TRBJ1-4	CASSLRGSSNEKLFF	TGTGCCAGCAGCTTAAGGGGCTCATCTAATGAAAAACTGTTTTTT
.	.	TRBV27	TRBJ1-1	CASRAGTAAPPNTEAFF	TGTGCCAGCAGGGCGGGGACCGCCGCCCCCCCGAACACTGAAGCTTTCTTT
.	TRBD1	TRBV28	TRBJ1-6	CASSLDRGSSYNSPLHF	TGTGCCAGCAGTTTAGACAGGGGGAGCTCCTATAATTCACCCCTCCACTTT
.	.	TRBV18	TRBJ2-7	CASSPLTGHEQYF	TGTGCCAGCTCACCACTTACAGGCCACGAGCAGTACTTC
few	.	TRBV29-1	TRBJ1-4	CSVEERVREKLFF	TGCAGCGTTGAAGAGAGGGTTCGTGAAAAACTGTTTTTT
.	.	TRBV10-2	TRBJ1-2	CASSDRGDYGYTF	TGCGCCAGCAGTGACAGGGGCGACTATGGCTACACCTTC
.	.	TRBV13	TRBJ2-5	CASSLGRRGETQYF	TGTGCCAGCAGCTTAGGCCGGAGGGGAGAGACCCAGTACTTC
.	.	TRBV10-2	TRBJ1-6	CASSESGGRQTGRPLHF	TGCGCCAGCAGTGAGTCGGGGGGGCGGCAAACGGGTCGGCCCCTCCACTTT
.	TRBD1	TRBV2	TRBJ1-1	CASRRRDRGSNTEAFF	TGTGCCAGCAGGCGACGGGACAGGGGTTCGAACACTGAAGCTTTCTTT
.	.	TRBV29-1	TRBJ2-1	CSVVGGAVNEQFF	TGCAGCGTTGTCGGCGGGGCTGTCAATGAGCAGTTCTTC
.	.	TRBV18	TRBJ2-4	CASSPRGTEKNIQYF	TGTGCCAGCTCACCGCGCGGGACGGAGAAAAACATTCAGTACTTC
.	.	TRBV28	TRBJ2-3	CASSFFAVTDTQYF	TGTGCCAGCAGTTTTTTTGCAGTCACAGATACGCAGTATTTT
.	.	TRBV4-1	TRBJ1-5	CASSQSGGSNQPQHF	TGCGCCAGCAGCCAATCGGGGGGATCCAATCAGCCCCAGCATTTT
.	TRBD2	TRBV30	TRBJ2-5	CAWSVQLAGVNTQYF	TGTGCCTGGAGTGTACAACTAGCGGGAGTAAACACCCAGTACTTC
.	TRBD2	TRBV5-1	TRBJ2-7	CASSFAGEWSYEQYF	TGCGCCAGCAGCTTTGCGGGAGAATGGTCCTACGAGCAGTACTTC
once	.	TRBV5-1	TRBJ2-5	CASSSGHTRETQYF	TGCGCCAGCAGCTCGGGACATACTAGGGAGACCCAGTACTTC
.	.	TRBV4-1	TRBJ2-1	CASSQVGRAKGGEEQFF	TGCGCCAGCAGCCAAGTCGGCCGGGCCAAGGGGGGGGAGGAGCAGTTCTTC
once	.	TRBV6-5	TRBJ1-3	CASSFGGRSSGNTIYF	TGTGCCAGCAGTTTCGGCGGCCGCAGCTCTGGAAACACCATATATTTT